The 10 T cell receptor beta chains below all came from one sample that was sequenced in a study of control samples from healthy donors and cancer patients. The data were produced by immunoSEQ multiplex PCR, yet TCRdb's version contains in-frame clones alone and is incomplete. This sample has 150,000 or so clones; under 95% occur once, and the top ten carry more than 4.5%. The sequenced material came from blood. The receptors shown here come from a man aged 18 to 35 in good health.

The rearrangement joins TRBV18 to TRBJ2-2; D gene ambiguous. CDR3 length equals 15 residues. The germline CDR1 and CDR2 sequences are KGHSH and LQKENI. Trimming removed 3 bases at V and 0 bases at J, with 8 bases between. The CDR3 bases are TGTGCCAGCTCACCTGCCGGAACGAACACCGGGGAGCTGTTTTTT. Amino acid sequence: CASSPAGTNTGELFF.

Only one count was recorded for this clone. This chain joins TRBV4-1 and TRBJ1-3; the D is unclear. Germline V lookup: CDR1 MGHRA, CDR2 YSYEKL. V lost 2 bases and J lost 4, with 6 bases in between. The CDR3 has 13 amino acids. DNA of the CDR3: TGCGCCAGCAGCCAAACCTTGGGAAACACCATATATTTT. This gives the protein CASSQTLGNTIYF.

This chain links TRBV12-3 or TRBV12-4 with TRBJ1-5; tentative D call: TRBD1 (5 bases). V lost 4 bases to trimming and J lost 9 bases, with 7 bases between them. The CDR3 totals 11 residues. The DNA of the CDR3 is TGTGCCAGCAGTTCGGGGGGGCCCCAGCATTTT. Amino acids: CASSSGGPQHF.

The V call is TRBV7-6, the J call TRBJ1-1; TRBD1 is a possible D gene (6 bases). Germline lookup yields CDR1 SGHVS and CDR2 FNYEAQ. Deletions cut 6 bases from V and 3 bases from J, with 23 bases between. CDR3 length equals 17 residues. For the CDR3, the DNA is TGTGCCAGCAGTGAAATGGTTCGGGGGGGCCGGGACACTGAAGCTTTCTTT. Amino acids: CASSEMVRGGRDTEAFF. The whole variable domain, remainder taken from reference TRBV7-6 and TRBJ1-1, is GAGVSQSPRYKVTKRGQDVALRCDPISGHVSLYWYRQALGQGPEFLTYFNYEAQQDKSGLPNDRFSAERPEGSISTLTIQRTEQRDSAMYRCASSEMVRGGRDTEAFFGQGTRLTVV.

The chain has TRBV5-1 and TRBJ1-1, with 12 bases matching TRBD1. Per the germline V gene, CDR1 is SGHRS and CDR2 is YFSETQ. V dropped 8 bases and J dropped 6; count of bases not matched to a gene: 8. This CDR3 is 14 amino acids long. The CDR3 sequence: CASLDRDRGPEAFF. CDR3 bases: TGCGCCAGTCTAGACCGGGACAGGGGGCCTGAAGCTTTCTTT.

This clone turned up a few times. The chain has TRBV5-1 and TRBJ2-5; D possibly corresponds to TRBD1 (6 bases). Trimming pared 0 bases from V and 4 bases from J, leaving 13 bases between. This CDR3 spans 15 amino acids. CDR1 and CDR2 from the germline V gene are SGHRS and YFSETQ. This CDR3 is CASSLEGRGLETQYF. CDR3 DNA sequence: TGCGCCAGCAGCTTGGAGGGCAGGGGATTAGAGACCCAGTACTTC.

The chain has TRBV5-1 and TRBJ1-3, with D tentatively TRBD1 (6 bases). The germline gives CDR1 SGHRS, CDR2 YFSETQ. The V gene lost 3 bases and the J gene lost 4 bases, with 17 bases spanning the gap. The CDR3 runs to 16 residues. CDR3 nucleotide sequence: TGCGCCAGCAGCTCCCGCGGACAGAGCCTCGGAAACACCATATATTTT. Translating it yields CASSSRGQSLGNTIYF.

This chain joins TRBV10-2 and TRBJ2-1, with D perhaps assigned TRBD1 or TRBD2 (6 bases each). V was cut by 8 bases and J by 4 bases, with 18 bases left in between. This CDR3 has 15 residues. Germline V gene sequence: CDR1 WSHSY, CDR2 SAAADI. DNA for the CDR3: TGCGCCAGCGGGAGGACCGAGACAGGATACAATGAGCAGTTCTTC. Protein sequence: CASGRTETGYNEQFF.

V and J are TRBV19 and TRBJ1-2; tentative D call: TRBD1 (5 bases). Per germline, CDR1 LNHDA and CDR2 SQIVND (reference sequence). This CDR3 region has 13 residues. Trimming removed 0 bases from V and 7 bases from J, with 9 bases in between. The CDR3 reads CASSIEAGAGYTF. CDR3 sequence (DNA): TGTGCCAGTAGTATAGAGGCCGGGGCTGGCTACACCTTC.

The chain's CDR3 is CASKRIQSSYNEQFF. In nucleotides, the CDR3 is TGTGCCAGCAAACGAATCCAGAGCTCCTACAATGAGCAGTTCTTC. J is TRBJ2-1 and V is TRBV7-6; no definite D call. Germline V gives CDR1 SGHVS, CDR2 FNYEAQ. V was cut by 7 bases and J by 0 bases, with 13 bases left in between. This CDR3 comprises 15 residues.